These 29 T cell receptor beta chains share one sample of origin, sequenced in a study of beta chain features in type 1 diabetes. The sequenced template was cDNA made from the entire isolated RNA. Profiling relied on immunoSEQ multiplex PCR, and the TCRdb table lists in-frame clones only, not all of them. The data contain over 300,000 clones, 7.5% to 9% of them singletons. Sequencing was carried out using central memory CD4+ T cells from blood. The receptor set was obtained from a woman aged 18-29 years in good health.

This clone was seen a handful of times. V and J are TRBV4-1 and TRBJ2-3; 7 nucleotides agree with TRBD1. CDR1 and CDR2 (germline): MGHRA, YSYEKL. V shed 2 bases and J 3 bases; nucleotides not matched to a gene: 8. The CDR3 loop spans 16 amino acids. The CDR3 sequence is CASSQPRRGLTDTQYF. CDR3 sequence (DNA): TGCGCCAGCAGCCAACCGCGCAGGGGGTTAACAGATACGCAGTATTTT.

This chain connects TRBV5-6 to TRBJ1-1; 7 bases fit TRBD1. After removal of 3 bases from V and 0 bases from J, the junction contained 2 bases not matched to a gene. From germline, CDR1 is SGHDT and CDR2 YYEEEE. The CDR3 is made up of 14 amino acids. The CDR3 nucleotides read TGTGCCAGCAGCTACGGGACAGTGAACACTGAAGCTTTCTTT. It translates to CASSYGTVNTEAFF. The variable domain in full, with the rest retrieved from reference TRBV5-6 and TRBJ1-1, is DAGVTQSPTHLIKTRGQQVTLRCSPKSGHDTVSWYQQALGQGPQFIFQYYEEEERQRGNFPDRFSGHQFPNYSSELNVNALLLGDSALYLCASSYGTVNTEAFFGQGTRLTVV.

This clone was seen ten or more times. The chain recombines TRBV5-1 with TRBJ2-1; TRBD1 aligns across 9 bases. Losses at the gene ends were 1 base for V and 3 bases for J; bases not matched to a gene: 2. Germline CDR1 is SGHRS and CDR2 is YFSETQ. The CDR3 is made up of 15 amino acids. The CDR3 loop is CASSLPGQGYNEQFF. For the CDR3, the DNA is TGCGCCAGCAGCTTGCCGGGACAGGGCTACAATGAGCAGTTCTTC.

This clone was seen many times. V and J are TRBV4-2 and TRBJ2-1; 9 bases agree with TRBD2. V lost 3 bases and J lost 15; bases outside the gene matches: 18. The CDR3 is 16 amino acids. CDR1 and CDR2 (germline): LGHNA, YNFKEQ. DNA for the CDR3: TGTGCCAGCAGCCAGATGGATAGTTTTGGGCGGGAGGGTCCGTTCTTC. Its protein is CASSQMDSFGREGPFF.

This clone was seen many times. The genes are TRBV5-4 and TRBJ1-2; 10 bases are a match to TRBD1. V lost 4 bases and J lost 5; bases outside the gene matches: 2. The CDR3 sequence is 13 residues long. Looked up from germline, CDR1 is SGHNT and CDR2 is YYREEE (reference sequence). The CDR3 nucleotides read TGTGCCAGCAGCGCGGGACAGGGGTATGGCTACACCTTC. Its protein product is CASSAGQGYGYTF.

This clone came up a few times. V and J are TRBV29-1 and TRBJ1-1, with D possibly being TRBD1 (5 bases). Germline V gives CDR1 SQVTM, CDR2 ANQGSEA. The CDR3 spans 12 residues. V was clipped by 3 bases and J by 4 bases, with 9 bases between them. CDR3: CSVDREATEAFF. In DNA form, the CDR3 reads TGCAGCGTTGACAGGGAGGCCACTGAAGCTTTCTTT.

There are a few counts of this clone. The gene calls are TRBV7-8 and TRBJ1-5, with unresolved D. This CDR3 has 13 amino acids. CDR1 and CDR2 (germline): SGHVS, FQNEAQ. V lost 5 bases, J lost 9 bases, and 14 bases lay in between. The chain's CDR3 is CASSPTGFVPQHF. CDR3 DNA sequence: TGTGCCAGCAGCCCTACGGGGTTTGTGCCCCAGCATTTT.

This chain uses TRBV6-1 with TRBJ1-1; unclear D gene. The ends were cut back, 1 base at V and 1 base at J, with 10 bases in the middle. Germline CDR1 and CDR2: MNHNS and SASEGT. This CDR3 has 15 amino acids. The CDR3 coding sequence is TGTGCCAGCAGTGAAGTCGCGGGCCGGAACACTGAAGCTTTCTTT. It encodes CASSEVAGRNTEAFF.

This chain joins TRBV27 and TRBJ2-7, with D possibly TRBD2 on 6 matching bases. Trimming shortened V by 4 bases and J by 4 bases, and 11 bases separated the two germline ends. CDR1 MNHEY and CDR2 SMNVEV come from the germline V gene (reference sequence). The length of the CDR3 is 13 residues. CDR3 loop: CASSWGDTYEQYF. CDR3 bases: TGTGCCAGCAGTTGGGGGGATACGTACGAGCAGTACTTC.

The sample holds a few counts of this clone. The chain employs TRBV7-8 and TRBJ1-1; D unresolved. Looked up from germline, CDR1 is SGHVS and CDR2 is FQNEAQ. The CDR3 is 14 amino acids. Trimming removed 2 bases from V and 0 bases from J, with 7 bases in between. The CDR3 sequence is CASSLLGLNTEAFF. Here the CDR3 DNA reads TGTGCCAGCAGCTTACTGGGATTGAACACTGAAGCTTTCTTT.

This clone was counted at least ten times. Other DNA sequences from this sample encode an identical CDR3 as well. CDR3 bases: TGTGCCAGCAGCCAAGATTCAGGGAGCAATCAGCCCCAGCATTTT. Protein: CASSQDSGSNQPQHF. The chain joins TRBV4-2 to TRBJ1-5; TRBD1 might be the D (5 bases). The CDR3 length is 15 residues. V gave up 0 bases and J gave up 1 base, with 7 bases separating them. Germline lookup yields CDR1 LGHNA and CDR2 YNFKEQ.

The chain uses TRBV28 and TRBJ1-2, with D hard to call. The CDR3 contains 13 residues. Trimming took 6 bases from V and 6 from J, leaving 14 bases between them. Germline V gene data show CDR1 as MDHEN and CDR2 as SYDVKM. The CDR3 here is CASRVVGFHGYTF. CDR3 nucleotides: TGTGCCAGCAGGGTAGTGGGGTTCCATGGCTACACCTTC.

This clone was detected many times. The CDR3 DNA is TGTGCCAGCAGTTCTCTCGCTAGCGGAGACAATGAGCAGTTCTTC. Translation: CASSSLASGDNEQFF. V usage is TRBV27 and J usage is TRBJ2-1; 7 nucleotides align to TRBD2. J lost 5 bases, V lost 4 bases, and 8 bases had no gene match. The CDR3 length is 15 residues. Germline assignment: CDR1 MNHEY and CDR2 SMNVEV (reference sequence).

V usage is TRBV7-6 and J usage is TRBJ2-1, with 9 bases identical to TRBD2. This CDR3 is built from 17 residues. V gave up 3 bases and J gave up 0 bases; unmatched junction bases: 6. Germline CDR1 and CDR2: SGHVS and FNYEAQ. The CDR3 region has the DNA TGTGCCAGCAGCTTGGGGACTAGCTCTAGCTCCTACAATGAGCAGTTCTTC. This codes for CASSLGTSSSSYNEQFF.

There are a few counts of this clone. The V and J genes are TRBV28 and TRBJ2-3; D unclear. There are 11 residues in the CDR3. The ends were cut back, 7 bases at V and 7 bases at J, with 9 bases in the middle. Germline CDR1 reads MDHEN; CDR2 reads SYDVKM. The CDR3: CASTQVNTQYF. The CDR3 bases are TGTGCCAGCACGCAGGTGAATACGCAGTATTTT.

V and J are TRBV15 and TRBJ1-4, with D uncertain. Between the trimmed V and J ends, which lost 0 bases and 8 bases, there was a span of 16 bases. CDR1 and CDR2 from the germline V gene are LNHNV and YYDKDF (reference sequence). This CDR3 has 16 amino acids. The CDR3 is CATSRDNGLLGEKLFF. The CDR3 DNA reads as TGTGCCACCAGCAGAGATAATGGCCTATTAGGGGAAAAACTGTTTTTT.

This clone was counted a few times. The V gene is TRBV9, the J gene TRBJ2-1, with D perhaps matching TRBD1 (5 bases). CDR3 size: 17 residues. V was shortened by 4 bases and J by 2 bases, with 19 bases between the two germline ends. Per germline, CDR1 SGDLS and CDR2 YYNGEE. CDR3 sequence reads: CASSPQVGRATYNEQFF. DNA of the CDR3: TGTGCCAGCAGCCCCCAGGTCGGCAGGGCAACCTACAATGAGCAGTTCTTC.

This clone was counted between two and nine times. This chain connects TRBV27 to TRBJ2-7; D not certain. Trimming cost V 2 bases and J 0 bases, with 8 bases left between them. The CDR3 is 14 residues long. Germline CDR1 reads MNHEY; CDR2 reads SMNVEV (reference sequence). CDR3 sequence reads: CASSLHESSYEQYF. CDR3 coding DNA: TGTGCCAGCAGTTTACACGAGAGCTCCTACGAGCAGTACTTC.

This chain connects TRBV7-9 to TRBJ2-7; D could derive from TRBD1 or TRBD2 (5 bases each). The CDR3 consists of 13 residues. Germline loops: CDR1 SEHNR, CDR2 FQNEAQ (reference sequence). The germline V and J ends were trimmed by 6 bases and 5 bases, with 14 bases remaining between them. The CDR3 region has the DNA TGTGCCAGCAGACGAGGGGCTGCGGACGAGCAGTACTTC. It is translated as CASRRGAADEQYF.

This clone was detected only a few times. This chain connects TRBV10-3 to TRBJ1-4, with a possible D match to TRBD1 (5 bases). Germline lookup yields CDR1 ENHRY and CDR2 SYGVKD. The length of the CDR3 is 14 residues. The V end lost 3 bases, the J end lost 5 bases, and 10 bases lay between the germline ends. CDR3 DNA: TGTGCCATCAGTGACTGGGGGGAGAATGAAAAACTGTTTTTT. Its protein product is CAISDWGENEKLFF.

The chain uses TRBV7-2 and TRBJ2-7; 7 bases match TRBD2. The junction had 10 bases not matched to a gene; V was cut back by 9 bases and J by 5 bases. CDR1 is SGHTA, CDR2 FQGNSA, per germline. The CDR3 loop spans 13 amino acids. DNA for the CDR3: TGTGCCAGTCGTCAGGGAGGGGTTCACGAGCAGTACTTC. Its translation: CASRQGGVHEQYF.

V is TRBV5-8 and J is TRBJ2-5, with 8 bases lining up with TRBD2. The V gene end was trimmed by 4 bases and the J gene end by 5 bases; junction bases not matched to a gene: 4. CDR1 is SGHTS and CDR2 is YDEGEE in the germline V gene. This CDR3 is built from 13 residues. CDR3 loop: CASSRGLAETQYF. In DNA form, the CDR3 reads TGTGCCAGCAGCCGAGGACTAGCTGAGACCCAGTACTTC.

This clone was counted a few times. The genes are TRBV14 and TRBJ2-2, with D uncertain. Trimming stripped 0 bases from V and 3 bases from J, with 14 bases between. The CDR3 covers 17 residues. Germline loops: CDR1 SGHDN, CDR2 FVKESK. The CDR3 DNA sequence: TGTGCCAGCAGCCAAGATGTGGTAGGCGTTCACACCGGGGAGCTGTTTTTT. Its protein product is CASSQDVVGVHTGELFF.

This clone was found many times. V and J are TRBV7-2 and TRBJ1-3, with D perhaps matching TRBD1 (6 bases). Trimming removed 3 bases from V and 4 bases from J, with 16 bases in between. CDR1 is SGHTA, CDR2 FQGNSA, per germline. This CDR3 spans 16 amino acids. Written as DNA, the CDR3 is TGTGCCAGCAGCTTGGGTCCGGGGGCGTCGGGAAACACCATATATTTT. Its translation: CASSLGPGASGNTIYF.

This clone was detected only a few times. V and J are TRBV7-8 and TRBJ2-1; D is unresolved. Germline values: CDR1 SGHVS, CDR2 FQNEAQ. There are 14 residues in the CDR3. Trimming took off 1 base at V and 9 bases at J, with 13 bases between the two ends. The CDR3 region has the DNA TGTGCCAGCAGCTTAGACCAAACGACGGCTGAGCAGTTCTTC. It specifies CASSLDQTTAEQFF.

This clone was seen a few times. The chain links TRBV28 to TRBJ2-5, with TRBD2 matching 14 bases. V trimming: 5 bases; J trimming: 13 bases; junction bases outside the gene matches: 12. Germline V gives CDR1 MDHEN, CDR2 SYDVKM. The CDR3 spans 15 residues. In nucleotides, the CDR3 is TGTGCCAGCAGTCCGGGGACTAGCGGGAGTTCAAGGATGTACTTC. This encodes CASSPGTSGSSRMYF.

The rearrangement joins TRBV7-6 to TRBJ2-2; D not certain. CDR1 SGHVS and CDR2 FNYEAQ come from the germline V gene. This CDR3 has 15 amino acids. V lost 5 bases and J 2 bases, leaving 12 bases between the germline ends. CDR3 in amino acids: CASSPRVTNTGELFF. The CDR3 DNA reads TGTGCCAGCAGCCCTAGGGTGACTAACACCGGGGAGCTGTTTTTT.

This clone was counted only a few times. This rearrangement joins TRBV19 to TRBJ2-1; D gene ambiguous. The CDR3 has 14 amino acids. Trimming pared 10 bases from V and 2 bases from J, leaving 15 bases between. The germline V gene encodes CDR1 LNHDA and CDR2 SQIVND (reference sequence). The CDR3 sequence is CATQNGVTYNEQFF. The CDR3 nucleotides are TGTGCCACCCAAAACGGAGTAACCTACAATGAGCAGTTCTTC.

The V call is TRBV11-3, the J call TRBJ1-5; unclear D gene. CDR1 is SGHNT, CDR2 YENEEA, per germline. The length of the CDR3 is 12 residues. V was pared by 1 base and J by 13 bases, with 11 bases between. The CDR3, as DNA: TGTGCCAGCAGCTTAGGTGGATGGTATCAGCATTTT. Its protein is CASSLGGWYQHF.